Each of the 6 T cell receptor beta chains below was sequenced from the same sample in a study of monozygotic twins with inflammatory bowel disease. Reanalyzing the 5' RACE reads, TCRdb keeps one entry per CDR3 protein, without DNA. The repertoire table contains over 110,000 distinct CDR3 sequences. Sequencing was performed on blood. The receptors were gathered from a human donor with ulcerative colitis or Crohn's disease, or a healthy co-twin of an affected twin (not recorded which).

The V and J genes are TRBV4-3 and TRBJ2-7. The CDR3 has 11 amino acids. Germline V CDR1 and CDR2: LGHNA, YSLEER. This CDR3 is CASSQGREQYF.

The chain joins TRBV5-1 to TRBJ2-2. The CDR3 length is 14 residues. The germline V gene encodes CDR1 SGHRS and CDR2 YFSETQ. The CDR3 sequence is CASSQNDPTGELFF.

The chain carries TRBV7-2 and TRBJ2-7; TCRdb outputs TRBD2, but without DNA this stays unchecked. The CDR3 contains 16 residues. CDR1 and CDR2 (germline): SGHTA, FQGNSA. This CDR3 is CASSPGVAGRFMKQYF.

V and J are TRBV7-3 and TRBJ2-7; TCRdb gives TRBD1 as the D gene, but with no DNA this cannot be confirmed. The CDR3 runs 13 residues. From germline, CDR1 is SGHTA and CDR2 FQGTGA. CDR3 protein: CASSSGPGYEQYF.

Here the CDR3 reads CASSYPTTGQGTNTGELFF. The chain is built from TRBV6-5 and TRBJ2-2; checking the TCRdb D call of TRBD1 is not possible without DNA. The germline CDR1 and CDR2 sequences are MNHEY and SVGAGI. This CDR3 has 19 residues.

The CDR3 here is CASASGAGELFF. V gene TRBV5-1 combines with J gene TRBJ2-2. The CDR3 totals 12 residues. In germline, CDR1 is SGHRS, CDR2 YFSETQ.